Listed here are 9 T cell receptor beta chains from one sample, sequenced in a study of cytomegalovirus exposure and HLA in healthy donors. The assay was immunoSEQ multiplex PCR, and TCRdb's table has in-frame clones only and misses some. The repertoire has hundreds of thousands of clones, 80% to 85% of them found once; the top ten carry 11% to 15%. The sample consisted of PBMCs. These receptors all stem from a woman aged 25 to 45 in good health and CMV-seropositive.

This chain connects TRBV29-1 to TRBJ2-7, with a tentative D call TRBD1 (6 bases). CDR1 and CDR2 (germline): SQVTM, ANQGSEA. CDR3 length equals 14 residues. Trimming stripped 5 bases from V and 3 bases from J, with 17 bases between. The CDR3 bases are TGCAGCGTTTATGCTGAGGGACACCTCTACGAGCAGTACTTC. Translating gives CSVYAEGHLYEQYF.

The chain links TRBV5-4 to TRBJ1-1, with TRBD1 matching over 10 bases. V trimming: 3 bases; J trimming: 3 bases; junction bases outside the gene matches: 2. The CDR3 sequence is 14 residues long. Germline V gives CDR1 SGHNT, CDR2 YYREEE (reference sequence). The CDR3 DNA reads TGTGCCAGCAGCTCAGGACAGGGGGACACTGAAGCTTTCTTT. Its translation: CASSSGQGDTEAFF.

This rearrangement joins TRBV9 to TRBJ1-4; no clear D gene. V dropped 4 bases and J dropped 8 bases, with 18 bases sitting between them. Germline V gene sequence: CDR1 SGDLS, CDR2 YYNGEE. CDR3 size: 15 residues. In nucleotides, the CDR3 is TGTGCCAGCAGCCCGCGAGGAGGGAACGAAGAAAAACTGTTTTTT. The encoded protein is CASSPRGGNEEKLFF.

V and J are TRBV15 and TRBJ2-7; D not certain. The CDR3 contains 14 residues. Trimming pared 0 bases from V and 0 bases from J, leaving 6 bases between. Looked up from germline, CDR1 is LNHNV and CDR2 is YYDKDF (reference sequence). CDR3 protein: CATSRDPVSYEQYF. The CDR3 region has the DNA TGTGCCACCAGCAGAGATCCAGTCTCCTACGAGCAGTACTTC.

CDR3 region: CASSLNTGDYGGYTF. The CDR3 DNA follows: TGTGCCAGCAGCTTAAATACAGGGGACTATGGTGGCTACACCTTC. The J gene is TRBJ1-2, the V gene TRBV11-1; the match to TRBD1 covers 7 bases. V shed 2 bases, J shed 7 bases, and the junction held 10 bases outside the gene matches. CDR1 SGHAT and CDR2 FQDESV come from the germline V gene (reference sequence). This CDR3 spans 15 amino acids.

This rearrangement joins TRBV2 to TRBJ2-4; 7 positions match TRBD1. Trimming removed 8 bases from V and 0 bases from J; junction bases left unmatched: 10. CDR1 and CDR2 (germline): SNHLY, FYNNEI. The CDR3 is 16 residues long. The CDR3 protein is CASRPAGGEAKNIQYF. Here the CDR3 DNA reads TGTGCCAGCCGTCCGGCAGGGGGAGAAGCCAAAAACATTCAGTACTTC.

The V gene is TRBV29-1, the J gene TRBJ2-2, with a weak D call TRBD1 (6 bases). The CDR3 runs to 14 residues. The V gene's germline CDR1 is SQVTM and CDR2 ANQGSEA. Trimming shortened V by 4 bases and J by 0 bases, and 9 bases separated the two germline ends. The CDR3 DNA follows: TGCAGCGTTGTCAGGGGCGCGAACACCGGGGAGCTGTTTTTT. Its protein product is CSVVRGANTGELFF.

The chain recombines TRBV29-1 with TRBJ2-1, with D maybe TRBD1 (5 bases). The CDR3 contains 11 residues. V was clipped by 3 bases and J by 13 bases, with 13 bases between them. The germline V gene encodes CDR1 SQVTM and CDR2 ANQGSEA. The CDR3 spells CSVDKGLEQFF. The CDR3 bases are TGCAGCGTTGATAAGGGGTTGGAACAGTTCTTC.

The V and J genes are TRBV11-3 and TRBJ2-1, with D perhaps matching TRBD2 (6 bases). The germline V gene has CDR1 SGHNT and CDR2 YENEEA. CDR3 length: 15 amino acids. V lost 1 base and J 6 bases, leaving 13 bases between the germline ends. The CDR3 spells CASSLGLEVFNEQFF. The CDR3 DNA follows: TGTGCCAGCAGCTTAGGACTAGAAGTCTTCAATGAGCAGTTCTTC.